The table lists the clone carrying this T cell receptor beta chain with a few counts. The entry originates in a study of cytotoxic CD8 clonotypes in ibrutinib-treated CLL. Turning to the study itself: Enrolment comprised eleven to twelve relapsed/refractory and some 15 treatment-naive patients; around 18 were IGHV unmutated. Samples had a mean of roughly 250,000 productive templates and around 90,000 productive rearrangements.

Sequenced by immunoSEQ multiplex PCR; TCRdb stores in-frame clones only, minus some. Seen here are 200,000 or so clones, 70% to 75% observed once, and the top ten hold more than 4.5%. The trim removed 3 bases at V and 9 bases at J, leaving 17 bases unmatched. This CDR3 spans 17 amino acids. CDR1 and CDR2 from the germline V gene are SGHDN and FVKESK. The sequence derives from a human donor with chronic lymphocytic leukemia. The chain couples TRBV14 to TRBJ2-1; 7 nucleotides line up with TRBD2. The input for sequencing was PBMCs, taken after 12 months of ibrutinib treatment. In DNA, the CDR3 is TGTGCCAGCAGCCAGGCCCGAGGGCGGGGGAGGCCCCCTGAGCAGTTCTTC. Protein sequence: CASSQARGRGRPPEQFF.